This T cell receptor (beta chain) was sequenced during a study of T cell changes during pregnancy in multiple sclerosis. The data were produced by immunoSEQ multiplex PCR, yet TCRdb's version contains in-frame clones alone and is incomplete. There are around 96,000 clones in the sample; over 80% occur only once, and 3.5% to 4.5% lies in the top ten. This CDR3 is 13 amino acids long. CDR1 is KGHSH and CDR2 is LQKENI in the germline V gene. Trimming shortened V by 3 bases and J by 10 bases, and 12 bases separated the two germline ends. The sequencing used peripheral blood, collected in the first trimester of pregnancy. The source of this sequence is a female donor with multiple sclerosis, enrolled in a pregnancy study. The J gene is TRBJ1-4, the V gene TRBV18; D possibly corresponds to TRBD1 (6 bases). The CDR3 is CASSPSQGVKLFF. In DNA, the CDR3 is TGTGCCAGCTCACCTTCACAGGGAGTAAAACTGTTTTTT.